Below, 14 T cell receptor beta chains from the same sample are listed, as sequenced in a study of T cell responses to AZD1222 COVID-19 vaccine. Sequenced by immunoSEQ multiplex PCR; TCRdb stores in-frame clones only, minus some. Of 150,000 to 200,000 clones listed, approximately 94% were seen once; the top ten hold 5.1%. The starting material was peripheral blood, obtained 28 days after the second AZD1222 dose. The receptors were gathered from an adult who received the AZD1222 COVID-19 vaccine.

V usage is TRBV9 and J usage is TRBJ1-3; D ambiguous. This CDR3 has 15 amino acids. Trimming took off 7 bases at V and 0 bases at J, with 14 bases between the two ends. From germline, CDR1 is SGDLS and CDR2 YYNGEE. DNA of the CDR3: TGTGCCAGCTCGTCCCCGACGGTCTCTGGAAACACCATATATTTT. This codes for CASSSPTVSGNTIYF.

The chain links TRBV18 to TRBJ1-1; unclear D gene. CDR3 length: 15 amino acids. Germline assignment: CDR1 KGHSH and CDR2 LQKENI. V was clipped by 3 bases and J by 3 bases, with 14 bases between them. The CDR3 here is CASSPVRQMDTEAFF. CDR3 sequence (DNA): TGTGCCAGCTCACCGGTCAGGCAAATGGACACTGAAGCTTTCTTT.

The rearrangement joins TRBV6-5 to TRBJ1-6, with a tentative D call TRBD1 (5 bases). V lost 8 bases to trimming and J lost 7 bases, with 12 bases between them. The CDR3 runs to 13 residues. Germline CDR1 is MNHEY and CDR2 is SVGAGI. The CDR3 reads CASLGGINSPLHF. DNA for the CDR3: TGTGCCAGCTTGGGGGGGATCAATTCACCCCTCCACTTT.

The chain employs TRBV2 and TRBJ2-7; a possible D gene is TRBD2 (6 bases). In germline, CDR1 is SNHLY, CDR2 FYNNEI. V dropped 7 bases and J dropped 2 bases, with 15 bases sitting between them. This CDR3 has 14 residues. The CDR3 loop reads CASNRLVSTYEQYF. CDR3 sequence (DNA): TGTGCCAGCAATCGACTAGTTTCGACCTACGAGCAGTACTTC. The complete variable domain, with remaining parts taken from reference TRBV2 and TRBJ2-7, reads EPEVTQTPSHQVTQMGQEVILRCVPISNHLYFYWYRQILGQKVEFLVSFYNNEISEKSEIFDDQFSVERPDGSNFTLKIRSTKLEDSAMYFCASNRLVSTYEQYFGPGTRLTVT.

The gene calls are TRBV30 and TRBJ2-7; possibly TRBD1 for D (5 bases). The V end lost 0 bases, the J end lost 3 bases, and 9 bases lay between the germline ends. Germline lookup yields CDR1 GTSNPN and CDR2 SVGIG (reference sequence). This CDR3 contains 13 residues. DNA for the CDR3: TGTGCCTGGAGTGTTGGGGCAGTCTACGAGCAGTACTTC. Its protein product is CAWSVGAVYEQYF.

The chain has TRBV19 and TRBJ1-5, with D perhaps matching TRBD1 (5 bases). The CDR3 has 18 amino acids. The ends were cut back, 4 bases at V and 5 bases at J, with 24 bases in the middle. Germline loops: CDR1 LNHDA, CDR2 SQIVND (reference sequence). This CDR3 reads CASSNYIVDGAIHQPQHF. Written as DNA, the CDR3 is TGTGCCAGTAGTAATTACATCGTTGACGGGGCTATTCATCAGCCCCAGCATTTT.

This chain uses TRBV27 with TRBJ1-2; 9 nucleotides align to TRBD1. Germline-derived CDR1 and CDR2 are MNHEY and SMNVEV (reference sequence). The length of the CDR3 is 14 residues. After removal of 5 bases from V and 4 bases from J, the junction contained 5 bases not matched to a gene. The CDR3 loop reads CASSQQGAGYGYTF. As DNA, the CDR3 is TGTGCCAGCAGTCAACAGGGGGCGGGCTATGGCTACACCTTC.

The genes are TRBV9 and TRBJ1-1; TRBD1 matches at 8 bases. This CDR3 is built from 16 residues. Germline lookup yields CDR1 SGDLS and CDR2 YYNGEE. After removal of 6 bases from V and 1 base from J, the junction contained 11 bases not matched to a gene. The CDR3 protein is CASTPGGRWENTEAFF. The CDR3 DNA follows: TGTGCCAGCACCCCAGGGGGCAGGTGGGAGAACACTGAAGCTTTCTTT. Full variable domain (rest looked up from reference TRBV9 and TRBJ1-1): DSGVTQTPKHLITATGQRVTLRCSPRSGDLSVYWYQQSLDQGLQFLIQYYNGEERAKGNILERFSAQQFPDLHSELNLSSLELGDSALYFCASTPGGRWENTEAFFGQGTRLTVV.

The rearrangement joins TRBV4-1 to TRBJ1-1; D gene ambiguous. The V gene's germline CDR1 is MGHRA and CDR2 YSYEKL. This CDR3 is 15 amino acids long. V shed 3 bases and J shed 1 base, with 12 bases lying between them. CDR3 residues: CASSQSPGGNTEAFF. CDR3 bases: TGCGCCAGCAGCCAGAGCCCGGGAGGGAACACTGAAGCTTTCTTT.

The V call is TRBV28, the J call TRBJ1-2, with no clear D. The germline V gene has CDR1 MDHEN and CDR2 SYDVKM. The V end was cut by 5 bases, the J end by 1 base, with 26 bases between. This CDR3 comprises 19 residues. The CDR3 spells CASSPTAVDVLGFNYGYTF. The CDR3 DNA reads TGTGCCAGCAGTCCTACCGCGGTCGACGTGCTGGGCTTTAACTATGGCTACACCTTC.

Of note for this clone: The junction departs from germline at one end; a sequencing error may be responsible. The genes are TRBV29-1 and TRBJ1-3; tentative D call: TRBD1 (5 bases). The CDR3 loop spans 13 amino acids. Germline assignment: CDR1 SQVTM and CDR2 ANQGSEA. The CDR3 is CSVAGYGGTTIYF. For the CDR3, the DNA is TGCAGCGTTGCAGGGTATGGGGGAACCACCATATATTTT.

This chain links TRBV19 with TRBJ1-4, with a possible D match to TRBD1 (5 bases). Trimming pared 5 bases from V and 3 bases from J, leaving 13 bases between. The CDR3 spans 15 residues. Germline-derived CDR1 and CDR2 are LNHDA and SQIVND (reference sequence). As DNA, the CDR3 is TGTGCCAGTAGTCCGCGGCAGGGTGCTAATGAAAAACTGTTTTTT. Translation: CASSPRQGANEKLFF.

The chain is built from TRBV27 and TRBJ1-1; TRBD1 might be the D (5 bases). This CDR3 has 15 amino acids. The germline V gene encodes CDR1 MNHEY and CDR2 SMNVEV (reference sequence). The V gene lost 4 bases and the J gene lost 0 bases, with 12 bases spanning the gap. The CDR3 coding sequence is TGTGCCAGCAGTTCCCGGGGACGGATGAACACTGAAGCTTTCTTT. This encodes CASSSRGRMNTEAFF.

The genes are TRBV7-2 and TRBJ1-2; D remains unclear. Germline V gene data show CDR1 as SGHTA and CDR2 as FQGNSA. V lost 6 bases and J lost 8, with 10 bases in between. The CDR3 sequence is 11 residues long. This chain's CDR3 is CASSPAWGYTF. The CDR3 DNA reads as TGTGCCAGCAGTCCGGCTTGGGGCTACACCTTC.